A selection of T cell receptor beta chains follows, all from one sample in a study of blood T cell repertoires in COVID-19. Produced via immunoSEQ multiplex PCR; TCRdb's table is partial and in-frame only. Among around 130,000 clones listed, roughly 88% were seen once. Sequenced sample: peripheral blood. The receptor set was obtained from a man between 65 and 79 years old with active COVID-19. Each CDR3 is given with its conserved first and last residue. D genes are given only for firm matches. The size entry is marked missing in some rows and otherwise reads once, few, many or a size class.

D,size,J,V,DNA,CDR3
-,few,TRBJ1-3,TRBV19,TGTGCCAGTACCCCCTATGCGGGCTCTGGAAACACCATATATTTT,CASTPYAGSGNTIYF
-,-,TRBJ1-2,TRBV6-4,TGTGCCAGCAGTGGGCCGCACGGCTACACCTTC,CASSGPHGYTF
-,-,TRBJ2-3,TRBV11-3,TGTGCCAGCAGCTGGACGTCAGGGGGCACAGATACGCAGTATTTT,CASSWTSGGTDTQYF
-,-,TRBJ2-7,TRBV9,TGTGCCAGCAGCGTATCACCGATGAGGGACGAGCAGTACTTC,CASSVSPMRDEQYF
TRBD2,-,TRBJ2-2,TRBV30,TGTGCCTTCAGAGGACTAGCGGGTTTGAACACCGGGGAGCTGTTTTTT,CAFRGLAGLNTGELFF
-,once,TRBJ1-3,TRBV2,TGTGCCAGCAGTGAACGTCGGACAGTAAACACCATATATTTT,CASSERRTVNTIYF
TRBD2,-,TRBJ2-3,TRBV5-1,TGCGCCAGCAGCTTTGGACTAGAAGGAGATACGCAGTATTTT,CASSFGLEGDTQYF
TRBD1,-,TRBJ2-7,TRBV6-5,TGTGCCAGTCGGACGGGACAGCCCTCCGAGCAGTACTTC,CASRTGQPSEQYF
TRBD2,-,TRBJ2-7,TRBV5-1,TGCGCCAGCAGCCTCCCTAGCGGGGGGGTTGTCGAGCAGTACTTC,CASSLPSGGVVEQYF
TRBD2,-,TRBJ2-5,TRBV10-2,TGCGCCAGCAGGAAGGGGACTAGCGGGGTGGGGCAAGAGACCCAGTACTTC,CASRKGTSGVGQETQYF
-,-,TRBJ1-2,TRBV6-1,TGTGCCAGCAGTGAAGCCCCTCAGGGCTATGGCTACACCTTC,CASSEAPQGYGYTF
TRBD1,-,TRBJ2-3,TRBV24-1,TGTGCCACCAGTGAAGGGACAGAACGCACAGATACGCAGTATTTT,CATSEGTERTDTQYF
-,-,TRBJ1-1,TRBV4-1,TGCGCCAGCAGCAAACCCGTAACCGGGGGGAACACTGAAGCTTTCTTT,CASSKPVTGGNTEAFF
TRBD2,-,TRBJ2-5,TRBV5-1,TGCGCCAGCAGCTTCCCACTAGCGGAAGAGACCCAGTACTTC,CASSFPLAEETQYF
TRBD2,-,TRBJ2-7,TRBV29-1,TGCAGCGTTGGACCCGCTAGCGGTGTAAGCTCCTACGAGCAGTACTTC,CSVGPASGVSSYEQYF
TRBD2,once,TRBJ2-1,TRBV3-1/TRBV3-2,TGTGCCAGCAGCCCCTTAGGGGCGGGAGAGTATGAGCAGTTCTTC,CASSPLGAGEYEQFF
-,-,TRBJ2-3,TRBV28,TGTGCCAGCAGCCTGACATTTCCCCCAGATACGCAGTATTTT,CASSLTFPPDTQYF
TRBD1,-,TRBJ1-6,TRBV5-6,TGTGCCAGCAGCCGGACAGAGGGGGCTTTCTCCTATAATTCACCCCTCCACTTT,CASSRTEGAFSYNSPLHF
TRBD2,-,TRBJ2-2,TRBV2,TGTGCCAGCACCGGTGTAGCGGGAGGGTCCGGGGAGCTGTTTTTT,CASTGVAGGSGELFF
-,-,TRBJ2-4,TRBV30,TGTGCCTGGAGTGGCGGAAGGTCGGCAACCAAAAACATTCAGTACTTC,CAWSGGRSATKNIQYF
-,-,TRBJ2-7,TRBV7-2,TGTGCCAGCAGCGTTACCGGGACTTACAGCTCCTACGAGCAGTACTTC,CASSVTGTYSSYEQYF
TRBD1,-,TRBJ1-2,TRBV9,TGTGCCAGCAGCGTAGATGGGACAGTCAACTATGGCTACACCTTC,CASSVDGTVNYGYTF
TRBD2,-,TRBJ2-7,TRBV5-1,TGCGCCAGCAGCTTGGTGGCGGGAGAGTCCTACGAGCAGTACTTC,CASSLVAGESYEQYF
-,-,TRBJ1-5,TRBV7-8,TGTGCCAGCAGCTTAGTTCAGGATCAGCCCCAGCATTTT,CASSLVQDQPQHF
-,-,TRBJ2-7,TRBV5-1,TGCGCCAGCAGCGAGACAGAGGCGGACGAGCAGTACTTC,CASSETEADEQYF
-,-,TRBJ1-6,TRBV5-5,TGTGCCAGCAGCTTGGAGAACAGGGTACAATCACCCCTCCACTTT,CASSLENRVQSPLHF
TRBD1,few,TRBJ1-2,TRBV28,TGTGCCAGCAGAACCCACCGGGACAGGGGGACCAACTATGGCTACACCTTC,CASRTHRDRGTNYGYTF
-,-,TRBJ2-7,TRBV28,TGTGCCACTCGACAGCGACGCTCCTACGAGCAGTACTTC,CATRQRRSYEQYF
TRBD1,few,TRBJ2-7,TRBV5-4,TGTGCCAGCAGCCTGGACAGGGTCTACGAGCAGTACTTC,CASSLDRVYEQYF
TRBD1,-,TRBJ2-1,TRBV9,TGTGCCAGCAGCGTAGGACAGGGGAGCCGAGAGCAGTTCTTC,CASSVGQGSREQFF
-,-,TRBJ2-2,TRBV7-3,TGTGCCAGCAGCTCCAAGAACACCGGGGAGCTGTTTTTT,CASSSKNTGELFF
TRBD1,-,TRBJ2-7,TRBV11-3,TGTGCCAGCAGCTTGGGACAGCCCTACGAGCAGTACTTC,CASSLGQPYEQYF
-,-,TRBJ1-4,TRBV4-2,TGTGCCAGCAGCCAAGATCTGGGGGGGATTGAAAAACTGTTTTTT,CASSQDLGGIEKLFF
TRBD2,-,TRBJ2-7,TRBV5-1,TGCGCCAGCAGCTTGGACGGGAGGGGCGAGCAGTACTTC,CASSLDGRGEQYF
TRBD1,-,TRBJ1-6,TRBV9,TGTGCCAGCAGCTTCCGACAGGGGGACAATAATTCACCCCTCCACTTT,CASSFRQGDNNSPLHF
TRBD1,-,TRBJ2-7,TRBV19,TGTGCCAGTAGTATCGCGGGACAGGACTACGAGCAGTACTTC,CASSIAGQDYEQYF
-,-,TRBJ2-3,TRBV7-9,TGTGCCAGCAGCTTAGTGGGCGGGAAGACAGATACGCAGTATTTT,CASSLVGGKTDTQYF
TRBD2,-,TRBJ2-1,TRBV6-2/TRBV6-3,TGTGCCAGCAGTGATCTAGCGGGAGGATGGGATGAGCAGTTCTTC,CASSDLAGGWDEQFF
TRBD2,-,TRBJ2-1,TRBV18,TGTGCCAGCTCAGGTCAGGGAGCGGGGGTCTACAATGAGCAGTTCTTC,CASSGQGAGVYNEQFF
-,-,TRBJ2-7,TRBV25-1,TGTGCCAGCAGTGAGGGCAGGGTTACCTACGAGCAGTACTTC,CASSEGRVTYEQYF
TRBD2,-,TRBJ2-1,TRBV2,TGTGCCAGCAGTGAAGGGAGAGTAGCGGGAGGGATCAACAATGAGCAGTTCTTC,CASSEGRVAGGINNEQFF
-,once,TRBJ2-5,TRBV10-1,TGCGCCAGCAGTGGTACACTGGGGCTCGGGGAGACCCAGTACTTC,CASSGTLGLGETQYF
-,-,TRBJ2-3,TRBV30,TGTGCCTGGAGACAGGCTCTGCTTACAGATACGCAGTATTTT,CAWRQALLTDTQYF
TRBD2,-,TRBJ2-3,TRBV5-4,TGTGCCAGCAGCTCCGCTAGCGGGAGGGTCACAGATACGCAGTATTTT,CASSSASGRVTDTQYF
-,-,TRBJ1-4,TRBV2,TGTGCCATCGAAACCCGACTTGGTGAAAAACTGTTTTTT,CAIETRLGEKLFF
TRBD1,once,TRBJ1-1,TRBV7-2,TGTGCCAGCAGCTTAGTAGGGGGCATCGGCACTGAAGCTTTCTTT,CASSLVGGIGTEAFF
-,-,TRBJ1-4,TRBV9,TGTGCCAGCAGCGTAGGGCAGGGAGGGGGGACAACTAATGAAAAACTGTTTTTT,CASSVGQGGGTTNEKLFF
TRBD2,-,TRBJ2-1,TRBV19,TGTGCCAGCCGTGGGACTAGCGGCAGAGGCGAGCAGTTCTTC,CASRGTSGRGEQFF
-,once,TRBJ1-4,TRBV7-6,TGTGCCAGCAGCTTAGTCAGGGCAACTAATGAAAAACTGTTTTTT,CASSLVRATNEKLFF